This T cell receptor (beta chain) was identified in a study of T-cell reconstitution after alpha-beta-depleted transplantation in children. TCRbeta library preparation incorporated unique molecular identifiers. MiXCR, applied by TCRdb to the PCR reads, yields one record per CDR3 protein. The sample contains roughly 590,000 distinct CDR3 sequences, approximately 17% of which appear only once. Germline loops: CDR1 SGDLS, CDR2 YYNGEE. V was pared by 3 bases and J by 5 bases, with 5 bases of the junction left unmatched. This CDR3 region has 15 residues. The V and J genes are TRBV9 and TRBJ2-2; TRBD1 aligns across 9 bases. This receptor was identified in a human donor who donated a stem cell graft to a child with acute myeloid leukemia. Specimen: PBMCs from the stem cell graft donor, collected from the stem cell graft. CDR3 sequence reads: CASSEGQGGTGELFF. CDR3 nucleotides: TGTGCCAGCAGCGAGGGACAGGGCGGGACCGGGGAGCTGTTTTTT. Drawing the rest from reference TRBV9 and TRBJ2-2, the complete variable domain is DSGVTQTPKHLITATGQRVTLRCSPRSGDLSVYWYQQSLDQGLQFLIQYYNGEERAKGNILERFSAQQFPDLHSELNLSSLELGDSALYFCASSEGQGGTGELFFGEGSRLTVL.